This TCR beta chain was recorded in a study of identical twins listed by TCRdb under 2016. About the study as a whole: TCR alpha and beta repertoires from monozygotic twins, unrelated adults of various ages and cord blood were deep-sequenced to test whether fetal clonotypes persist. To rule out contamination, the twin experiments were replicated at different times with different library preparation protocols.

General study outcomes and caveats: Because the same donors could not be followed over many years, conclusions were based on cross-sectional statistical analysis. In beta out-of-frame sequences, excess twin sharing was weaker, because having fewer shared sequences lowered the signal-to-noise ratio. Compared with coincidental sharing between unrelated individuals, an excess of low generation-probability sequences was observed among out-of-frame TCR alpha sequences shared between twins. Zero-insertion analyses could be partly confounded by invariant T cells such as MAIT and iNKT, although diverse VJ usage argued against such confounding for most clonotypes. Abundant cord blood beta clonotypes carried fewer insertions; young adult naive repertoires showed a weaker similar trend, while memory repertoires showed none. Out-of-frame TCR alpha sharing in monozygotic twins was systematically underestimated by recombination models, whereas sharing between unrelated individuals was in agreement with the recombination models.

Every donor in the study was a healthy Caucasian. The twin cohort comprised three pairs of female monozygotic twins, all aged roughly 18 to 30 years. Positive isolation kits from Invitrogen were used to isolate the CD4+ and CD8+ T cell populations. The CDR3 numbers 13 residues from cysteine through phenylalanine. The DNA shown is the 39-base CDR3, in frame from base 1. Via the germline V gene, CDR1 is SGHRS and CDR2 YFSETQ. Trimming costs V 4 bases and J 1 base, and their ends lie 8 bases apart. This clonotype occurred a few times. Its cognate antigen has yet to be identified. It has no much larger one-base neighbor in the sample; base qualities were not kept. The library was prepared using 5' RACE. TCRdb names Illumina HiSeq 2000 as the instrument used. Template switching added a universal primer binding site, and the final cDNA carried a unique molecular identifier that allowed TCR cDNA molecules to be counted accurately. Specific primers in the conserved constant-segment region were used to synthesize first-strand cDNA for the TCR alpha and beta chains. To control for contamination, every cDNA library was double barcoded, receiving both a SMART-Mk sample barcode and Illumina barcodes. TruSeq adapter sequences and Illumina sample barcodes were added in two successive PCR steps. The Illumina HiSeq platform was used with custom primers to sequence TCR alpha and beta cDNA libraries. In the source study's methods: MiGEC processed the raw reads to extract unique molecular identifiers, while MiXCR was used to determine the CDR3 positions. Recombination models were inferred per individual with the repgenHMM and IGoR tools using an EM algorithm. The tcR package in R was used for shared clonotype analysis, with sharing normalized by the product of cloneset sizes. Out-of-frame nonproductive sequences were analyzed to study raw recombination free of thymic and clonal selection effects. TCRdb cleaned the public reads at Q25 with fastp, built clones with MiXCR and kept in-frame beta chains. Each entry is one CDR3 protein sequence, shown with its most common DNA and genes. TCRdb's processing, not the authors' own work, is the source of the V and J calls. This sample has around 490,000 distinct CDR3 sequences in its table, and 20% to 25% of those were observed once. About 0.48% of the sample is taken by the ten largest.

The same data also contributed to another study, on yellow fever vaccine responses in identical twins. As that second study puts it: According to the authors, in identical twins the way T cells responded to vaccination appeared partly convergent and partly personalized. In the study, vaccine-responding T cell clones were precisely tracked in identical twins.

This TCR came from a woman under 30 in good health. The rearrangement combines TRBV5-1 with TRBJ2-5; the D gene cannot be named for sure. The specimen sequenced was CD4+ T cells sorted from blood. The CDR3 corresponds to CASSRATQETQYF. The DNA sequence is given as TGCGCCAGCAGCAGGGCAACCCAAGAGACCCAGTACTTC. The full variable domain, completed from the reference TRBV5-1 and TRBJ2-5 proteins outside the CDR3, reads KAGVTQTPRYLIKTRGQQVTLSCSPISGHRSVSWYQQTPGQGLQFLFEYFSETQRNKGNFPGRFSGRQFSNSRSEMNVSTLELGDSALYLCASSRATQETQYFGPGTRLLVL.